The source of this T cell receptor beta chain is a study of monozygotic twins with inflammatory bowel disease. TCRdb reworked the 5' RACE reads into one entry per CDR3 protein, no DNA. This sample's clone table lists roughly 330,000 distinct CDR3 sequences. The length of the CDR3 is 16 residues. The receptor comes from a human donor with ulcerative colitis or Crohn's disease, or a healthy co-twin of an affected twin (not recorded which). The chain uses TRBV12-3 or TRBV12-4 and TRBJ1-6. Material for sequencing was blood. The CDR3 loop reads CASSAYSPGVGSPLHF.